This entry lists 26 T cell receptor beta chains sequenced from one sample in a study of cytomegalovirus exposure and HLA in healthy donors. PCR used 60 Vbeta primers and 13 Jbeta primers. Method: immunoSEQ multiplex PCR; TCRdb's copy keeps in-frame clones and lacks some. This sample has 150,000 to 180,000 clones; 65% to 80% occur once, and the top ten carry about 4%. Sequenced: PBMCs. These TCRs come from a middle-aged woman in good health and CMV-seronegative.

This clone is a singleton in its sample. The chain carries TRBV27 and TRBJ2-7; D remains unclear. Germline lookup yields CDR1 MNHEY and CDR2 SMNVEV (reference sequence). The CDR3 runs 13 residues. V lost 5 bases, J lost 2 bases, and 10 bases lay in between. The CDR3 loop reads CASSPGLAYEQYF. Here the CDR3 DNA reads TGTGCCAGCAGTCCCGGTTTGGCCTACGAGCAGTACTTC.

The chain uses TRBV7-8 and TRBJ1-5; D is possibly TRBD1 (6 bases). Germline lookup yields CDR1 SGHVS and CDR2 FQNEAQ. The CDR3 consists of 14 residues. V lost 3 bases and J 3 bases, leaving 9 bases between the germline ends. CDR3 bases: TGTGCCAGCAGCTTGACAGGAATCAATCAGCCCCAGCATTTT. It translates to CASSLTGINQPQHF.

This clone was counted between two and nine times. The rearrangement links TRBV6-1 to TRBJ2-1; weak D call: TRBD1 (7 bases). The length of the CDR3 is 13 residues. Germline assignment: CDR1 MNHNS and CDR2 SASEGT. V was trimmed by 7 bases and J by 4 bases, leaving 11 bases between them. The DNA of the CDR3 is TGTGCCAGCAATCAGGGGGGTTACAATGAGCAGTTCTTC. Its translation is CASNQGGYNEQFF.

In its sample, this clone was seen once. The rearrangement uses TRBV5-1 and TRBJ2-3; D call uncertain. This CDR3 is built from 12 residues. Germline V lookup: CDR1 SGHRS, CDR2 YFSETQ. Trimming left V 5 bases short and J 2 bases short, with 6 bases between. The CDR3 DNA is TGCGCCAGCAGACTTTTCACAGATACGCAGTATTTT. Translated: CASRLFTDTQYF.

The chain has TRBV19 and TRBJ1-6, with D maybe TRBD1 (6 bases). This CDR3 region has 17 residues. The V end was cut by 4 bases, the J end by 0 bases, with 13 bases between. The germline CDR1 and CDR2 sequences are LNHDA and SQIVND (reference sequence). The CDR3 loop is CASSTPRGGSYNSPLHF. As DNA, the CDR3 is TGTGCCAGTAGTACTCCCAGGGGTGGCTCCTATAATTCACCCCTCCACTTT. The variable domain in full, with the rest retrieved from reference TRBV19 and TRBJ1-6, is DGGITQSPKYLFRKEGQNVTLSCEQNLNHDAMYWYRQDPGQGLRLIYYSQIVNDFQKGDIAEGYSVSREKKESFPLTVTSAQKNPTAFYLCASSTPRGGSYNSPLHFGNGTRLTVT.

A note on this clone: The sample contains more than one DNA sequence encoding this CDR3. V usage is TRBV5-1 and J usage is TRBJ2-1; 9 positions agree with TRBD2. CDR3 size: 15 residues. V trimming: 0 bases; J trimming: 5 bases; junction bases outside the gene matches: 3. Germline V gene lookup returns CDR1 SGHRS and CDR2 YFSETQ. The CDR3 DNA is TGCGCCAGCAGCTTGGTGGCGGGGGGGGACAATGAGCAGTTCTTC. This gives the protein CASSLVAGGDNEQFF.

This clone was counted a few times. The chain joins TRBV5-1 to TRBJ2-3; D perhaps matches TRBD2 (5 bases). V lost 4 bases and J lost 6, with 18 bases in between. Germline V gene lookup returns CDR1 SGHRS and CDR2 YFSETQ. This CDR3 has 15 residues. In DNA, the CDR3 is TGCGCCAGCAGCCCGGCGGGTAGCCTGGCGGATACGCAGTATTTT. Translated, it gives CASSPAGSLADTQYF.

This chain links TRBV30 with TRBJ1-5; no reliable D call. This CDR3 comprises 15 residues. Between the trimmed V and J ends, which lost 5 bases and 3 bases, there was a span of 17 bases. CDR1 is GTSNPN, CDR2 SVGIG, per germline (reference sequence). CDR3: CAWSQFRGINQPQHF. The CDR3 DNA sequence: TGTGCCTGGTCTCAATTCAGAGGGATCAATCAGCCCCAGCATTTT.

This chain joins TRBV2 and TRBJ1-6; D unclear. The CDR3 length is 13 residues. The germline V gene encodes CDR1 SNHLY and CDR2 FYNNEI. V was shortened by 6 bases and J by 8 bases, with 11 bases between the two germline ends. The CDR3 is CASRVVTDSPLHF. The DNA of the CDR3 is TGTGCCAGCAGGGTAGTAACTGATTCACCCCTCCACTTT.

This chain joins TRBV5-1 and TRBJ1-1, with 9 bases matching TRBD1. This CDR3 has 14 residues. Germline CDR1 and CDR2: SGHRS and YFSETQ. V dropped 5 bases and J dropped 0; count of bases not matched to a gene: 2. This chain's CDR3 is CASRHRGLNTEAFF. Written as DNA, the CDR3 is TGCGCCAGCAGGCACAGGGGGCTGAACACTGAAGCTTTCTTT.

This clone was seen a single time. This chain connects TRBV7-6 to TRBJ2-7; D gene ambiguous. Per the germline V gene, CDR1 is SGHVS and CDR2 is FNYEAQ. CDR3 length equals 13 residues. V lost 3 bases and J 6 bases, leaving 12 bases between the germline ends. In nucleotides, the CDR3 is TGTGCCAGCAGCTTGAACATTGGTTCCGAGCAGTACTTC. Amino acid sequence: CASSLNIGSEQYF.

V usage is TRBV5-1 and J usage is TRBJ2-2; possible D gene TRBD1, 6 bases. The CDR3 has 14 residues. The ends were cut back, 4 bases at V and 3 bases at J, with 10 bases in the middle. Per the germline V gene, CDR1 is SGHRS and CDR2 is YFSETQ. The CDR3 DNA is TGCGCCAGCAGCCCCGAGGGGGACACCGGGGAGCTGTTTTTT. This sequence encodes CASSPEGDTGELFF.

The chain couples TRBV6-6 to TRBJ2-7; 7 bases are shared with TRBD1. This CDR3 is 15 amino acids long. V shed 2 bases, J shed 6 bases, and the junction held 10 bases outside the gene matches. Looked up from germline, CDR1 is MNHNY and CDR2 is SVGAGI (reference sequence). This chain's CDR3 is CASSYKTGSKGEQYF. Written as DNA, the CDR3 is TGTGCCAGCAGTTACAAGACAGGGAGTAAGGGCGAGCAGTACTTC.

The rearrangement uses TRBV6-5 and TRBJ2-5; possibly TRBD2 for D (6 bases). This CDR3 is 13 amino acids long. Trimming left V 0 bases short and J 4 bases short, with 6 bases between. Germline assignment: CDR1 MNHEY and CDR2 SVGAGI. CDR3 sequence: CASSYSGGETQYF. In DNA, the CDR3 is TGTGCCAGCAGTTACTCGGGGGGAGAGACCCAGTACTTC.

The chain combines TRBV2 with TRBJ2-7; perhaps TRBD2 as D (6 bases). V shed 7 bases and J shed 6 bases, with 16 bases lying between them. The CDR3 contains 13 residues. Germline V lookup: CDR1 SNHLY, CDR2 FYNNEI. The CDR3, as DNA: TGTGCCAGCAACAACGGGAGACCCCTCGAGCAGTACTTC. Protein: CASNNGRPLEQYF.

This clone occurred once. This chain uses TRBV29-1 with TRBJ2-1, with D hard to call. Germline CDR1 reads SQVTM; CDR2 reads ANQGSEA. The V end lost 4 bases, the J end lost 4 bases, and 14 bases lay between the germline ends. The CDR3 is made up of 14 amino acids. The CDR3 DNA reads as TGCAGCGTTGCGGTGGGCGCGCCGTACAATGAGCAGTTCTTC. It codes for CSVAVGAPYNEQFF.

This clone came up once. This chain uses TRBV10-3 with TRBJ2-6; tentatively, D is TRBD2 (5 bases). Germline assignment: CDR1 ENHRY and CDR2 SYGVKD. The V end was cut by 3 bases, the J end by 2 bases, with 23 bases between. This CDR3 is 20 amino acids long. The CDR3 DNA is TGTGCCATCAGTGAATATGGGCGGAAGACTTTGACTACTGGGGCCAACGTCCTGACTTTC. Translating gives CAISEYGRKTLTTGANVLTF.

The rearrangement joins TRBV10-3 to TRBJ1-2; tentative D call: TRBD1 (5 bases). In germline, CDR1 is ENHRY, CDR2 SYGVKD. This CDR3 region has 14 residues. V lost 4 bases, J lost 5 bases, and 14 bases lay in between. CDR3 region: CAISVGGLSYGYTF. The CDR3 DNA is TGTGCCATCAGTGTCGGGGGTCTCTCTTATGGCTACACCTTC.

In its sample, this clone was seen once. The CDR3 DNA sequence: TGCGCCACCCGGACAGGGGATTCTTCACCCCTCCACTTT. Amino acid sequence: CATRTGDSSPLHF. This rearrangement joins TRBV5-1 to TRBJ1-6, with TRBD1 matching over 9 bases. Looked up from germline, CDR1 is SGHRS and CDR2 is YFSETQ. The CDR3 is 13 residues long. The junction had 7 bases not matched to a gene; V was cut back by 9 bases and J by 9 bases.

The chain links TRBV4-2 to TRBJ1-6, with 7 bases matching TRBD1. This CDR3 contains 14 residues. Germline V gene data show CDR1 as LGHNA and CDR2 as YNFKEQ. V shed 3 bases, J shed 10 bases, and the junction held 6 bases outside the gene matches. The CDR3 region has the DNA TGTGCCAGCAGCCAGGAGGGGGCGAGCTCACCCCTCCACTTT. It codes for CASSQEGASSPLHF.

The V and J genes are TRBV6-5 and TRBJ2-7, with 9 positions matching TRBD1. The germline CDR1 and CDR2 sequences are MNHEY and SVGAGI. The CDR3 contains 14 residues. Trimming at V came to 8 bases and at J to 5 bases, leaving 10 bases not matched to a gene. CDR3 DNA: TGTGCCAGCGTACCGGGACAGGGAACCAACGAGCAGTACTTC. Protein product: CASVPGQGTNEQYF.

J is TRBJ2-5 and V is TRBV6-1, with D perhaps matching TRBD2 (7 bases). Trimming removed 4 bases from V and 5 bases from J, with 23 bases in between. The CDR3 length is 17 residues. CDR1 is MNHNS and CDR2 is SASEGT in the germline V gene. CDR3 residues: CASSVTPGRGRGETQYF. Written as DNA, the CDR3 is TGTGCCAGCAGTGTTACCCCAGGGAGGGGGAGAGGGGAGACCCAGTACTTC.

This chain joins TRBV9 and TRBJ2-3; D gene ambiguous. V was trimmed by 3 bases and J by 3 bases, leaving 8 bases between them. The CDR3 length is 13 residues. Germline CDR1 reads SGDLS; CDR2 reads YYNGEE. CDR3 DNA sequence: TGTGCCAGCAGCGCCATTGTGACAGATACGCAGTATTTT. This codes for CASSAIVTDTQYF.

The chain recombines TRBV9 with TRBJ1-2, with D perhaps TRBD1 (6 bases). Trimming took 0 bases from V and 6 from J, leaving 15 bases between them. The CDR3 runs 15 residues. Germline V CDR1 and CDR2: SGDLS, YYNGEE. The CDR3 sequence: CASSVEVGGLDGYTF. For the CDR3, the DNA is TGTGCCAGCAGCGTAGAAGTCGGGGGGCTGGATGGCTACACCTTC. Full variable domain (missing parts from reference TRBV9 and TRBJ1-2): DSGVTQTPKHLITATGQRVTLRCSPRSGDLSVYWYQQSLDQGLQFLIQYYNGEERAKGNILERFSAQQFPDLHSELNLSSLELGDSALYFCASSVEVGGLDGYTFGSGTRLTVV.

The chain combines TRBV7-2 with TRBJ1-2; a weak D match, TRBD1 (6 bases). The germline gives CDR1 SGHTA, CDR2 FQGNSA. V lost 5 bases and J lost 2, with 18 bases in between. CDR3 length equals 16 residues. CDR3 DNA sequence: TGTGCCAGCAGCGGGGTACCAGGGGCCTTAAACTATGGCTACACCTTC. Its protein product is CASSGVPGALNYGYTF.

The rearrangement uses TRBV7-2 and TRBJ2-2; 7 bases fit TRBD2. V trimming: 5 bases; J trimming: 2 bases; junction bases outside the gene matches: 8. CDR3 length: 16 amino acids. Germline V lookup: CDR1 SGHTA, CDR2 FQGNSA. The CDR3 nucleotides read TGTGCCAGCAGCCCTCCCGGGACTATTAACACCGGGGAGCTGTTTTTT. Translation gives CASSPPGTINTGELFF.